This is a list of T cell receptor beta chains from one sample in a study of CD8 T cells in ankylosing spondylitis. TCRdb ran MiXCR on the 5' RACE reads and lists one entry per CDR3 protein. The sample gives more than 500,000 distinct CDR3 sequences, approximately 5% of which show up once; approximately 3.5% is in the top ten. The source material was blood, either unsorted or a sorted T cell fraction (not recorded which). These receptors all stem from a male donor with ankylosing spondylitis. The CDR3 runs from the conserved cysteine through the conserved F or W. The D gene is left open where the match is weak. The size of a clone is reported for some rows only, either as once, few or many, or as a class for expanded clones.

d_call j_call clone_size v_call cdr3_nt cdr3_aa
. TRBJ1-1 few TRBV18 TGTGCCAGCTCACCAATTCACGGGGAGATGAACACTGAAGCTTTCTTT CASSPIHGEMNTEAFF
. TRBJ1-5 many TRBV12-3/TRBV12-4 TGTGCCAGCAAGAGAGCAGGGCAGGGGCCCCAGCATTTT CASKRAGQGPQHF
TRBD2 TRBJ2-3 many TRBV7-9 TGTGCCAGCAGAGAGACTAGCGTCACAGATACGCAGTATTTT CASRETSVTDTQYF
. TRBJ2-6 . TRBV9 TGTGCCAGCAGCGCCCCGGACACACCGCATATGATAGGGGCCAACGTCCTGACTTTC CASSAPDTPHMIGANVLTF
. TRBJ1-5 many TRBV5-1 TGCGCCAGCAGCTTGGATTCCCTCGGGGGGTCGGGTCAGCCCCAGCATTTT CASSLDSLGGSGQPQHF
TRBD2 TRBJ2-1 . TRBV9 TGTGCCAGCAGCGTAGCTTTCGGGAGGGCCCCCAATGAGCAGTTCTTC CASSVAFGRAPNEQFF
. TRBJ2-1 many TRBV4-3 TGCGCCAGCAGCCATTCCCTGAGCTCCTACAATGAGCAGTTCTTC CASSHSLSSYNEQFF
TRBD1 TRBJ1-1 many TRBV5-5 TGTGCCAGCACTTTTTGGGACAGCAACACTGAAGCTTTCTTT CASTFWDSNTEAFF
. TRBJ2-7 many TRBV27 TGTGCCAGCAGTTTAAGGCAGCAATTCCCCTACGAGCAGTACTTC CASSLRQQFPYEQYF
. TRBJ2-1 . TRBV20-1 TGCAGTGCTGTGGCAGATAACAATGAGCAGTTCTTC CSAVADNNEQFF
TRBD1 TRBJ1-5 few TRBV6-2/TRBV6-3 TGTGCCAGCAGTCTCCGGGACCCAGGGGGTCAACCCCAGCATTTT CASSLRDPGGQPQHF
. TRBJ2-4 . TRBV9 TGTGCCAGCAGCGTAGTGGAAAGGGGTCACATTCAGTACTTC CASSVVERGHIQYF
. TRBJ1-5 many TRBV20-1 TGCAGTGCTTCTCCCTTCTCTCAGCCCCAGCATTTT CSASPFSQPQHF
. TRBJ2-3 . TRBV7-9 TGTGCCAGCGGCCTAGGACGGAAAAGCACAGATACGCAGTATTTT CASGLGRKSTDTQYF
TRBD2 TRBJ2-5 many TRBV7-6 TGTGCCAGCAGCTTAGTGGGAGGAGCGGGGTCAGGAGAGACCCAGTACTTC CASSLVGGAGSGETQYF
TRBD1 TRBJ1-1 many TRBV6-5 TGTGCCACCTGGACAGGGTTGACTGAAGCTTTCTTT CATWTGLTEAFF
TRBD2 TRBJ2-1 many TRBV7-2 TGTGCCAGCAGCTTAGGAGAGATCCCGGGACTAGGGTATGAGCAGTTCTTC CASSLGEIPGLGYEQFF
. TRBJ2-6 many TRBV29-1 TGCAGCGTTGTTGTTGGGGCCAACGTCCTGACTTTC CSVVVGANVLTF
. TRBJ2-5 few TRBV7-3 TGTGCCAGCAGCTTGACCACCGGGACCCCAATGAGGCTTGAAGAGACCCAGTACTTC CASSLTTGTPMRLEETQYF
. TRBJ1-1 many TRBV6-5 TGTGCCAGCAGTTACCGGGGGCAGACTGAAGCTTTCTTT CASSYRGQTEAFF
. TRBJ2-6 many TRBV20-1 TGCAGTGCTCTCCAGGGGTTCACTGGGGCCAACGTCCTGACTTTC CSALQGFTGANVLTF
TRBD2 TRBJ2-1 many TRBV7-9 TGTGCCAGCAGCTTATGGGCTAGCGGTTACAATGAGCAGTTCTTC CASSLWASGYNEQFF
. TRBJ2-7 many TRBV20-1 TGCAGTGCCCACCAGGGAGTCGTCGCAGGCGAGCAGTACTTC CSAHQGVVAGEQYF
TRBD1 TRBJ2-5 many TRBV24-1 TGTGCCACCAGTGATTTTATGACAGGGCACCAAGAGACCCAGTACTTC CATSDFMTGHQETQYF
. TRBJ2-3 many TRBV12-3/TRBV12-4 TGTGCCAGCGAAGGGCAGGGTACGCAGTATTTT CASEGQGTQYF
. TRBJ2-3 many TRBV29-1 TGCAGCGTTGACAACAGGGCAAGCACAGATACGCAGTATTTT CSVDNRASTDTQYF
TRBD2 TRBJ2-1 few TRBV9 TGTGCCAGCAGCCCCGCCGGGACTAGTATCGATGAGCAGTTCTTC CASSPAGTSIDEQFF
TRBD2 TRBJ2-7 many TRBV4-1 TGCGCCAGCAGCCAAGACCCTAGCGGGGGAAGCTACGAGCAGTACTTC CASSQDPSGGSYEQYF
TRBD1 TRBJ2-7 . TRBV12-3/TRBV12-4 TGTGCCAGCAGTCCAAGGACAGGGATGGGCGAGCAGTACTTC CASSPRTGMGEQYF
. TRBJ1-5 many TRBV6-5 TGTGCCAGCAGTTACTCGGCGGGTCGACAGCCCCAGCATTTT CASSYSAGRQPQHF
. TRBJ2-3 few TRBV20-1 TGCAGTGCTAGGGCCACAGGGTCTCAACGCACAGATACGCAGTATTTT CSARATGSQRTDTQYF
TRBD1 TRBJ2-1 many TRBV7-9 TGTGCCAGCAGCCCACCAGGGGGCTCCTACAATGAGCAGTTCTTC CASSPPGGSYNEQFF
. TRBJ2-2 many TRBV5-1 TGCGCCAGCAGCCTAAGACCGGACACCGGGGAGCTGTTTTTT CASSLRPDTGELFF
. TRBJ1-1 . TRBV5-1 TGCGCCAGCAGCTTGGCACGAGGTTACGGGAACACTGAAGCTTTCTTT CASSLARGYGNTEAFF
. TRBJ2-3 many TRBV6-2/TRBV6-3 TGTGCCAGCAGTTACTCGAAGGGACACACAGATACGCAGTATTTT CASSYSKGHTDTQYF
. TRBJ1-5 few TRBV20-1 TGCAGTGCTAGAGAACTATACACCTATGCTGGAATGAGCAATCAGCCCCAGCATTTT CSARELYTYAGMSNQPQHF
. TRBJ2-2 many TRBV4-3 TGCGCCAGCAGCCCAGGACTGGGATTAAACACCGGGGAGCTGTTTTTT CASSPGLGLNTGELFF
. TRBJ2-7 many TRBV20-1 TGCAGTGCCAAGCCCCACCCAGTCGAGCAGTACTTC CSAKPHPVEQYF
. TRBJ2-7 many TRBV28 TGTGCCAGCGGCCCATACGCACCTTCCTACGAGCAGTACTTC CASGPYAPSYEQYF
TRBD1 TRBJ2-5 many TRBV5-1 TGCGCCAGCAGCTTGGAGAGGACAGGGGCTAGGGAGACCCAGTACTTC CASSLERTGARETQYF
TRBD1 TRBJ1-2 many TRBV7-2 TGTGCCAGCAGCTCCAAACAGGGGAGGACGGGAGGCTACACCTTC CASSSKQGRTGGYTF
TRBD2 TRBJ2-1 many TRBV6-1 TGTGCCAGCAAAAAGCTCGTCCTAGCGGGAGGACCCGGAGGGGGTGAGCAGTTCTTC CASKKLVLAGGPGGGEQFF
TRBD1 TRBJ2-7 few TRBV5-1 TGCGCCAGCAGCTTGGGGGGACAGCTTTTAGGAGAGCAGTACTTC CASSLGGQLLGEQYF
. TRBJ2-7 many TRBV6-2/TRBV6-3 TGTGCCAGCAGTTACTTAGTCTACGAGCAGTACTTC CASSYLVYEQYF
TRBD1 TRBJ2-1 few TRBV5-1 TGCGCCAGCAGCTTGGATCCGGGACAGGGAAGGAATGGGCAGTTCTTC CASSLDPGQGRNGQFF
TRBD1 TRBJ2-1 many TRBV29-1 TGCAGCGTTGTAGGGACAGGGGACCTCTACAATGAGCAGTTCTTC CSVVGTGDLYNEQFF
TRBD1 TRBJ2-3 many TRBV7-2 TGTGCCAGCAGCTTTAGACAGGGGACAGATACGCAGTATTTT CASSFRQGTDTQYF
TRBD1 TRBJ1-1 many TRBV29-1 TGCAGCGTTGGACAGGGCGGGAACACTGAAGCTTTCTTT CSVGQGGNTEAFF